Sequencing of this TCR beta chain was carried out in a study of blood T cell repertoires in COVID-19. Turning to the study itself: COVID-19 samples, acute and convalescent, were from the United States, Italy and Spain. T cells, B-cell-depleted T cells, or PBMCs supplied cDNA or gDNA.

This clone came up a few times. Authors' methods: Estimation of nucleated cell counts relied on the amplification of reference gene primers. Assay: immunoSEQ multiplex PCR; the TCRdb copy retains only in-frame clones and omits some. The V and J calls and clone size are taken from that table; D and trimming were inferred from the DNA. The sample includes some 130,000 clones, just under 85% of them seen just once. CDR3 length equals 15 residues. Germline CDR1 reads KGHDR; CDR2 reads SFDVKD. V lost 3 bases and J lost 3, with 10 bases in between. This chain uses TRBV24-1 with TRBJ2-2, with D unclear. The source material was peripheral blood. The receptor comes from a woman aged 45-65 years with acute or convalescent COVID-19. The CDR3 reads CATSDDRSHTGELFF. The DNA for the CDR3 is TGTGCCACCAGTGATGATAGAAGTCACACCGGGGAGCTGTTTTTT.